Below are 10 T cell receptor beta chains sequenced from a single sample in a study of blood T cell repertoires in COVID-19. Generated by immunoSEQ multiplex PCR, the TCRdb table keeps only in-frame clones and is missing some. The sample lists approximately 220,000 clones; approximately 83% were seen once. Material: PBMCs or T cells enriched from blood (not recorded which). Source of these receptors: a woman between 45 and 65 years old who had been exposed to COVID-19.

The chain employs TRBV19 and TRBJ2-5; 8 positions agree with TRBD1. Trimming removed 3 bases from V and 4 bases from J; junction bases left unmatched: 13. The CDR3 consists of 17 residues. The V gene's germline CDR1 is LNHDA and CDR2 SQIVND (reference sequence). In DNA form, the CDR3 reads TGTGCCAGTAGTATTCGACAGGGGCCCAGGATAGGAGAGACCCAGTACTTC. Protein product: CASSIRQGPRIGETQYF.

This clone was seen a single time. The chain is built from TRBV19 and TRBJ1-1; D might be TRBD1 (5 bases). Germline CDR1 LNHDA, CDR2 SQIVND (reference sequence). Trimming took 7 bases from V and 4 from J, leaving 7 bases between them. This CDR3 contains 11 residues. CDR3 protein: CASIRGTEAFF. The CDR3 nucleotides read TGTGCCAGTATAAGGGGCACTGAAGCTTTCTTT.

V is TRBV21-1 and J is TRBJ2-5; whether TRBD2, the table's D call, matches the DNA was not checked. TRBV21-1 is noted as a pseudogene. This CDR3 has 15 amino acids. The DNA of the CDR3 is TGTGCCAGCAGCCCCCTTCCCTCGGGGGTAGAGACCCAGTACTTC. Protein sequence: CASSPLPSGVETQYF.

The chain joins TRBV11-2 to TRBJ2-4; D gene ambiguous. V was cut by 0 bases and J by 6 bases, with 6 bases left in between. This CDR3 is built from 13 residues. Germline assignment: CDR1 SGHAT and CDR2 FQNNGV. As DNA, the CDR3 is TGTGCCAGCAGCTTAGATCTCAGAAACATTCAGTACTTC. It yields the protein CASSLDLRNIQYF.

The V and J genes are TRBV4-1 and TRBJ1-4; D may be TRBD1 (6 bases). V lost 1 base and J 7 bases, leaving 13 bases between the germline ends. Germline V gene lookup returns CDR1 MGHRA and CDR2 YSYEKL. The CDR3 is 15 residues long. The chain's CDR3 is CASSQVGGGFEKLFF. The CDR3 DNA is TGCGCCAGCAGCCAAGTAGGTGGGGGCTTTGAAAAACTGTTTTTT.

The rearrangement links TRBV6-2 or TRBV6-3 to TRBJ1-5; the match to TRBD1 covers 7 bases. The CDR3 extends over 15 amino acids. Germline loops: CDR1 MNHEY, CDR2 SVGEGT. V dropped 6 bases and J dropped 5; count of bases not matched to a gene: 10. CDR3 bases: TGTGCCAGCAGCCCCTGGACAGGTTACCATCAGCCCCAGCATTTT. This translates into CASSPWTGYHQPQHF.

The J gene is TRBJ2-7, the V gene TRBV5-1; 8 bases are a match to TRBD1. In germline, CDR1 is SGHRS, CDR2 YFSETQ. J was trimmed by 4 bases and V by 4 bases; bases with no gene match: 10. The length of the CDR3 is 15 residues. In nucleotides, the CDR3 is TGCGCCAGCAGCGGGTGGGACAGGCCCTTTTACGAGCAGTACTTC. Its translation is CASSGWDRPFYEQYF.

CDR3 sequence (DNA): TGTGCCAGCTCACCGCCATTACGTACCGGGACACTTTACAATGAGCAGTTCTTC. Its protein product is CASSPPLRTGTLYNEQFF. The rearrangement joins TRBV18 to TRBJ2-1, with a weak D call TRBD1 (6 bases). There are 18 residues in the CDR3. The ends were cut back, 3 bases at V and 4 bases at J, with 22 bases in the middle. The germline CDR1 and CDR2 sequences are KGHSH and LQKENI.

The V and J genes are TRBV5-1 and TRBJ2-3; 11 bases line up with TRBD2. CDR3 size: 11 residues. Germline CDR1 and CDR2: SGHRS and YFSETQ. V lost 4 bases, J lost 11 bases, and 0 bases stayed unmatched. CDR3 region: CASSLAGGQYF. The CDR3 bases are TGCGCCAGCAGCCTAGCGGGGGGGCAGTATTTT.

V gene TRBV5-1 combines with J gene TRBJ2-2, with TRBD1 as a possible D gene (5 bases). CDR1 and CDR2 (germline): SGHRS, YFSETQ. The germline V and J ends were trimmed by 4 bases and 8 bases, with 21 bases remaining between them. This CDR3 has 16 residues. The CDR3 sequence: CASSPDTRGPGGELFF. The CDR3 bases are TGCGCCAGCAGCCCGGACACAAGGGGCCCTGGGGGGGAGCTGTTTTTT.